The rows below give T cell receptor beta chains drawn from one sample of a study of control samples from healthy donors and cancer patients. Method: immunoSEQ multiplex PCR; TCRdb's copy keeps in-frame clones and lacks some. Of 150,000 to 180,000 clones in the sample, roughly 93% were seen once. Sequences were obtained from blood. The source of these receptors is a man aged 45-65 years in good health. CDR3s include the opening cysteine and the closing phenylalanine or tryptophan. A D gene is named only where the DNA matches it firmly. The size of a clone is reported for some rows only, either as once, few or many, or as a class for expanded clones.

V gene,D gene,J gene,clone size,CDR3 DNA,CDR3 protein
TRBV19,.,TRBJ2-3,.,TGTGCCAGTAGTTTGGGCCTAGCGCCTCGCACAGATACGCAGTATTTT,CASSLGLAPRTDTQYF
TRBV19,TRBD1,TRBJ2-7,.,TGTGCCACCAAGACAGGGAGCTACGAGCAGTACTTC,CATKTGSYEQYF
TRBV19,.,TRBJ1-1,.,TGTGCCAGTAGTACGACCCTCACGGGGAACACTGAAGCTTTCTTT,CASSTTLTGNTEAFF
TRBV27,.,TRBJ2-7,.,TGTGCCAGCAAGAAAGACCATAATCCCGCATCCGAGCAGTACTTC,CASKKDHNPASEQYF
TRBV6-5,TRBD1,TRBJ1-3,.,TGTGCCAGCAGACGGACAGGGGACTCTGGAAACACCATATATTTT,CASRRTGDSGNTIYF
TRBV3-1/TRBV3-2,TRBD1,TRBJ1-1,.,TGTGCCAGCAGCCCGGGACAGAGGAACACTGAAGCTTTCTTT,CASSPGQRNTEAFF
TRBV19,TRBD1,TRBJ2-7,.,TGTGCCAGTAGTTCCCGGGACAGGGTGGCCGGTGTTCTCTCCTACGAGCAGTACTTC,CASSSRDRVAGVLSYEQYF
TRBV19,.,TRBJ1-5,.,TGTGCCAGTAGTATTGGGGTAACTTATCAGCCCCAGCATTTT,CASSIGVTYQPQHF
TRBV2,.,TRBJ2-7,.,TGTGCCAGCAGTGCAGCTACCGAGCAGTACTTC,CASSAATEQYF
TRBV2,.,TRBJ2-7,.,TGTGCCACCAGACCGGACAGACCCGAGCAGTACTTC,CATRPDRPEQYF
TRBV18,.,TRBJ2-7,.,TGTGCCAGCTCAGGAGGGAGGCATTCCTACGAGCAGTACTTC,CASSGGRHSYEQYF
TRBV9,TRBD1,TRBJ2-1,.,TGTGCCAGCAGCGTAGGGCCTACGTGGGGGACAGGGGGCTTACAGAATGAGCAGTTCTTC,CASSVGPTWGTGGLQNEQFF
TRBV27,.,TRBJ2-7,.,TGTGCCAGCAGTTTAGCGGGCAGGGCCCACCACGAGCAGTACTTC,CASSLAGRAHHEQYF
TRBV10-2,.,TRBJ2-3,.,TGCGCCAGCAGTGATTTTGACAGTAGCACAGATACGCAGTATTTT,CASSDFDSSTDTQYF
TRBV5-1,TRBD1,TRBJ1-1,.,TGCGCCAGCACCACGGGGGACAGGGTGAACACTGAAGCTTTCTTT,CASTTGDRVNTEAFF
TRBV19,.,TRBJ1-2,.,TGTGCCAGTAGTATAGATCAGAGTGGCTATGGCTACACCTTC,CASSIDQSGYGYTF
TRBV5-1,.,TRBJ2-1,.,TGCGCCAGCCGCGGTTATGACAATGAGCAGTTCTTC,CASRGYDNEQFF
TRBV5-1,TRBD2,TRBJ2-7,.,TGCGCCAGCAGCTTGGCCCAGCTAGCGGGATCCCCCGAGCAGTACTTC,CASSLAQLAGSPEQYF
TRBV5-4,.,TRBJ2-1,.,TGTGCCGGCAGCTCTCAAGGGGCGGGGTACAATGAGCAGTTCTTC,CAGSSQGAGYNEQFF
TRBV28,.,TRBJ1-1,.,TGTGCCAGCAGTTCCCCTCCAGGACCTGAAGCTTTCTTT,CASSSPPGPEAFF
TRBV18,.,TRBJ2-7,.,TGTGCCAGCTCACCATTCCCAATCTACGAGCAGTACTTC,CASSPFPIYEQYF
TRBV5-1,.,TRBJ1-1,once,TGCGCCAGCAGCATCACGAGGAACACTGAAGCTTTCTTT,CASSITRNTEAFF
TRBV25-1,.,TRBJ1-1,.,TGTGCCAGCAGCGCGCGTAAGTCAGGAATGAACACTGAAGCTTTCTTT,CASSARKSGMNTEAFF
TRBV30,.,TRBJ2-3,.,TGTGCCTGGAGCCAACCACCCTCGCAGTATTTT,CAWSQPPSQYF
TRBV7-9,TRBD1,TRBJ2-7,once,TGTGCCAGCAGCTTTACGAGGGACAGCCAGTACTTC,CASSFTRDSQYF
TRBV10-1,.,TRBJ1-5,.,TGCGCCAGCAGTGATGGGGCTAATCAGCCCCAGCATTTT,CASSDGANQPQHF
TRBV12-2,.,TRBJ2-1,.,TGTGCAAGTCGCCCAGGGCATAACTCCTACAATGAGCAGTTCTTC,CASRPGHNSYNEQFF
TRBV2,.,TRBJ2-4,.,TGTGCCAGCAGTCCGTTAGCCAAAAACATTCAGTACTTC,CASSPLAKNIQYF
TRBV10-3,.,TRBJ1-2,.,TGTGCCATCAGTGACGATTCGCGGACAGCAGACTATGGCTACACCTTC,CAISDDSRTADYGYTF
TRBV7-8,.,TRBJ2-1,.,TGTGCCAGCAGCAAACCGGGACTTCCTAACAATGAGCAGTTCTTC,CASSKPGLPNNEQFF
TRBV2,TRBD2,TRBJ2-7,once,TGTGCCAGCAGGAAGGGACTAGCGGGATCCTACGAGCAGTACTTC,CASRKGLAGSYEQYF
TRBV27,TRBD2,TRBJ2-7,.,TGTGCCAGCAGTTTTTCGGGGGCCACTAGCGGGAGCTCCTACGAGCAGTACTTC,CASSFSGATSGSSYEQYF
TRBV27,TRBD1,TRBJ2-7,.,TGTGCCAGCAGTCCCCTCTGGGGACAGGGGGCCTACGAGCAGTACTTC,CASSPLWGQGAYEQYF
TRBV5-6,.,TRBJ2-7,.,TGTGCCAGCAGCTCCAGCGGCGGATCCTACGAGCAGTACTTC,CASSSSGGSYEQYF
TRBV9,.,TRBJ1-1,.,TGTGCCAGCAGCGTCGGGGGGGAAACTGAAGCTTTCTTT,CASSVGGETEAFF
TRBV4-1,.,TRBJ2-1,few,TGCGCCAGCAGCCAAGTCAACCTAATCTCCTACAATGAGCAGTTCTTC,CASSQVNLISYNEQFF
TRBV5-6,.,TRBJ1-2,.,TGTGCCAGCAGCTTGGGTGGGGGGGCGAGTGGCTACACCTTC,CASSLGGGASGYTF
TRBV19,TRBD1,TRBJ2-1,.,TGTGCCAGTAGTGCTGGGACAGGCGGCGCTCTTAATGAGCAGTTCTTC,CASSAGTGGALNEQFF
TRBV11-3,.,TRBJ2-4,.,TGTGCCAGCAGCTTAAGGATCGGGGGCATTCAGTACTTC,CASSLRIGGIQYF
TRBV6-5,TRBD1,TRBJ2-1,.,TGTGCCAGCCGGTGGACAGGGGGCTCCTACAATGAGCAGTTCTTC,CASRWTGGSYNEQFF
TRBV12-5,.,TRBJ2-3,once,TGTGCTAGTGGTAGCGGACGACAGGAAGCAGATACGCAGTATTTT,CASGSGRQEADTQYF
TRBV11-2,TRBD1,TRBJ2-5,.,TGTGCCAGCAGCTTAGGGGGGGGACAGGGTGAGACCCAGTACTTC,CASSLGGGQGETQYF
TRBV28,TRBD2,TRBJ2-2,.,TGTGCCAGCAGCTGGACTAGTGTCATGACCGGGGAGCTGTTTTTT,CASSWTSVMTGELFF
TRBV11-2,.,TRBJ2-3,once,TGTGCCAGCACCCCCCAGACAGATACGCAGTATTTT,CASTPQTDTQYF
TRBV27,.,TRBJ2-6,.,TGTGCCAGCAGTTCCGACAGGACCGGGGCCAACGTCCTGACTTTC,CASSSDRTGANVLTF